This T cell receptor beta chain was identified during a study of CD8 T cells in Susac syndrome. This CDR3 has 17 amino acids. Trimming took off 0 bases at V and 0 bases at J, with 10 bases between the two ends. Germline-derived CDR1 and CDR2 are SGHRS and YFSETQ. An input of roughly 0.5 to 1 ug of RNA was subjected to reverse transcription using random hexamers. Amplification of TCR beta CDR3 used immunoSEQ multiplex PCR across 54 Vbeta and 13 Jbeta. TCRdb ran MiXCR on the immunoSEQ multiplex PCR reads and lists one entry per CDR3 protein. The sample lists 150,000 or so distinct CDR3 sequences, about 92% occurring once. Sequencing targeted TCR beta in blood CD8+ and CD4+ T cells.

The sample consisted of CD4+ T cells from PBMCs. This receptor was taken from a human donor in good health. The V call is TRBV5-1, the J call TRBJ1-6; a weak D match, TRBD1 (5 bases). This CDR3 is CASSLERTSSYNSPLHF. The CDR3 DNA reads TGCGCCAGCAGCTTGGAACGGACAAGCTCCTATAATTCACCCCTCCACTTT.